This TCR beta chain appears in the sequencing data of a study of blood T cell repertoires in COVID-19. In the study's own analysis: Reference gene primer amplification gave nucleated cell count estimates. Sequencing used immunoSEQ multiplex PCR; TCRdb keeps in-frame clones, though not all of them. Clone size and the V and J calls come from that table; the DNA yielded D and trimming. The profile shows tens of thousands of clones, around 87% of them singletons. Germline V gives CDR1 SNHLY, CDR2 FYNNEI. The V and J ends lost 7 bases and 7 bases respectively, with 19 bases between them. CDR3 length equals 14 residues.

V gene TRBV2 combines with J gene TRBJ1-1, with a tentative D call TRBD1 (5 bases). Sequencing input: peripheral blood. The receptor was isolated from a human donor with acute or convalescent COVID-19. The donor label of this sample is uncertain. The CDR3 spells CASNAGTLLGEAFF. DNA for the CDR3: TGTGCCAGCAATGCCGGGACTCTCTTAGGTGAAGCTTTCTTT.